One T cell receptor beta chain is described in this entry. Its matching antigen is unknown. The length of the CDR3 is 12 residues. CDR1 is MNHNS and CDR2 is SASEGT in the germline V gene. Trimming pared 6 bases from V and 6 bases from J, leaving 11 bases between. This record belongs to a study of T cells in Graves' hyperthyroidism and ophthalmopathy. Whole-study results and caveats: Most clonotypes that expanded in the thyroid above 0.001 also showed up in blood.

RNA transcripts were the template for amplifying TCR beta CDR3 regions. TCR CDR3 underwent first-round RT-PCR with the HTBI primer set. TCRdb re-derived calls from the multiplex PCR reads in MiXCR, one entry per CDR3 protein. Among hundreds of thousands of distinct CDR3 sequences listed, under 15% were seen once. The chain is built from TRBV6-1 and TRBJ1-2; D is unresolved. The receptor was isolated from a woman aged 25-40 years with Graves' hyperthyroidism. Material: blood. CDR3 sequence reads: CASSKRPDGYTF. In DNA form, the CDR3 reads TGTGCCAGCAGCAAAAGGCCAGATGGCTACACCTTC.